This T cell receptor (beta chain) was captured by sequencing in a study of esophageal squamous cell carcinoma under preoperative chemotherapy. This clonotype was detected many times. From germline, CDR1 is MNHEY and CDR2 SVGEGT. The CDR3 is 14 residues long. V lost 0 bases to trimming and J lost 5 bases; unmatched junction nucleotides: 3. Regarding time point: after preoperative PTX-NDP chemotherapy. MiXCR, applied by TCRdb to the PCR reads, yields one record per CDR3 protein. The sample shows 30,000 to 35,000 distinct CDR3 sequences, 40% to 65% of them seen only once. Sampling was carried out from a patient given preoperative chemotherapy. The gene calls are TRBV6-2 or TRBV6-3 and TRBJ2-5; the match to TRBD2 covers 7 bases. The receptor was derived from a human donor with esophageal squamous cell carcinoma. The donor label of this sample is uncertain. The CDR3 protein is CASSYSEGGETQYF. The CDR3 DNA reads TGTGCCAGCAGTTACTCCGAGGGAGGGGAGACCCAGTACTTC.